What follows are 5 T cell receptor beta chains derived from one specimen sequenced in a study of T cells in Graves' hyperthyroidism and ophthalmopathy. Amplification yielded TCR beta CDR3 regions, with RNA transcripts as the source. The HTBI set primed first-round TCR CDR3 RT-PCR. One entry per CDR3 protein, called by TCRdb with MiXCR from the multiplex PCR reads. The sample includes some 350,000 distinct CDR3 sequences, 20% to 25% of them seen just once. Sequencing was carried out using blood. These receptors were collected from a man in his fifties or sixties with Graves' hyperthyroidism.

This clonotype was recorded a few times. The chain recombines TRBV27 with TRBJ1-5; D not certain. From germline, CDR1 is MNHEY and CDR2 SMNVEV (reference sequence). Trimming stripped 3 bases from V and 9 bases from J, with 3 bases between. The CDR3 loop spans 10 amino acids. The CDR3 sequence is CASSFGPQHF. CDR3 DNA: TGTGCCAGCAGTTTTGGGCCCCAGCATTTT.

This clonotype was found a few times. The chain has TRBV24-1 and TRBJ2-3; D remains ambiguous. The CDR3 has 16 amino acids. Germline assignment: CDR1 KGHDR and CDR2 SFDVKD. Trimming removed 5 bases from V and 0 bases from J, with 14 bases in between. The CDR3 region has the DNA TGTGCCACCAGTGTCGATCCAGCCTCTAGCACAGATACGCAGTATTTT. This codes for CATSVDPASSTDTQYF.

In this sample, this clonotype turned up many times. This sequence joins TRBV7-3 and TRBJ2-5, with 8 positions matching TRBD2. This CDR3 comprises 14 residues. Germline V gene lookup returns CDR1 SGHTA and CDR2 FQGTGA. V shed 5 bases and J 1 base; nucleotides not matched to a gene: 3. The CDR3 DNA reads as TGTGCCAGCAGCCCCGGGGGGGGCCAAGAGACCCAGTACTTC. Its protein is CASSPGGGQETQYF. The full variable domain, rest sourced from reference TRBV7-3 and TRBJ2-5, is GAGVSQTPSNKVTEKGKYVELRCDPISGHTALYWYRQSLGQGPEFLIYFQGTGAADDSGLPNDRFFAVRPEGSVSTLKIQRTERGDSAVYLCASSPGGGQETQYFGPGTRLLVL.

V is TRBV12-5 and J is TRBJ1-4; D uncertain. V was trimmed by 3 bases and J by 4 bases, leaving 9 bases between them. Germline CDR1 reads LGHNT; CDR2 reads FRNRAP. This CDR3 spans 14 amino acids. Written as DNA, the CDR3 is TGTGCTAGTGGTTTTCGACCGAATAATGAAAAACTGTTTTTT. The encoded protein is CASGFRPNNEKLFF.

This clonotype has more than one count but fewer than ten. This chain joins TRBV6-5 and TRBJ2-7, with D maybe TRBD1 (5 bases). CDR1 is MNHEY and CDR2 is SVGAGI in the germline V gene. The CDR3 runs 13 residues. V lost 0 bases, J lost 5 bases, and 8 bases lay in between. The CDR3 sequence is CASSYSGVDEQYF. The CDR3 DNA follows: TGTGCCAGCAGTTACTCAGGGGTCGACGAGCAGTACTTC.